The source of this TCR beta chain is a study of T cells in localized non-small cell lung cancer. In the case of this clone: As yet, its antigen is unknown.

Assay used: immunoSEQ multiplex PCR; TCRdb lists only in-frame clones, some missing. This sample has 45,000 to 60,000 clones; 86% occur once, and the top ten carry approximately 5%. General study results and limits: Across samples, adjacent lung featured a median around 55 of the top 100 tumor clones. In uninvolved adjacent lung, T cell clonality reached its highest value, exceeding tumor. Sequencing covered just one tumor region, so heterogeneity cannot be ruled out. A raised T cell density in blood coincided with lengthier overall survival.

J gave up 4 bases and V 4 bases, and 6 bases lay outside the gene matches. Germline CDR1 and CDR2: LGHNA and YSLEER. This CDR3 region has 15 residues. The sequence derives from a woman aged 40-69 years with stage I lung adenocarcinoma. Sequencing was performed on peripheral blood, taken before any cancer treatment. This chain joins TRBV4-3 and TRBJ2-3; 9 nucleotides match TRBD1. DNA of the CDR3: TGCGCCAGCAGCCCCAGGACAGGGGCCTCAGATACGCAGTATTTT. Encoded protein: CASSPRTGASDTQYF.